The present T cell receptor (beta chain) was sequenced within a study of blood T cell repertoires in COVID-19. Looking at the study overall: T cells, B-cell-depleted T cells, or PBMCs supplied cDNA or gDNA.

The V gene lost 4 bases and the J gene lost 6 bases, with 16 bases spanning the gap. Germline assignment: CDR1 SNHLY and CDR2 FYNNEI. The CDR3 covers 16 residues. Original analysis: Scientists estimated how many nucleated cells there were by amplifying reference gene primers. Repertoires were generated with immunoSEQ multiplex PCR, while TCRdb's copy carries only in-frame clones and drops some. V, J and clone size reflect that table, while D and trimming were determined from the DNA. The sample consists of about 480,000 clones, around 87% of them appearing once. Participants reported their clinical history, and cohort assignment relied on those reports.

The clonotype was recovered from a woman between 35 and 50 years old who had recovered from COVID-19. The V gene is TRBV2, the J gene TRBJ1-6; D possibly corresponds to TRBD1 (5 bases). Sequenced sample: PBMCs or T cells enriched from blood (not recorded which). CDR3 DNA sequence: TGTGCCAGCAGTGCGCAAAGGGGAGGACGTAATTCACCCCTCCACTTT. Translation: CASSAQRGGRNSPLHF.